The 7 T cell receptor beta chains reported below all come from one sample, sequenced in a study of blood T cell repertoires in COVID-19. Profiled with immunoSEQ multiplex PCR; TCRdb holds only in-frame clones, not every one. Of about 200,000 clones listed, approximately 87% were seen once; the top ten hold roughly 0.78%. Sequencing was done on a sample of peripheral blood. These receptor sequences come from a woman in her seventies with acute or convalescent COVID-19.

The V gene is TRBV18, the J gene TRBJ2-7, with 7 bases matching TRBD1. The CDR3 has 14 residues. In germline, CDR1 is KGHSH, CDR2 LQKENI. V lost 6 bases and J lost 3; bases outside the gene matches: 8. The CDR3 loop is CASSPGQNFYEQYF. CDR3 bases: TGTGCCAGCTCTCCGGGACAGAATTTCTACGAGCAGTACTTC. Variable domain in full (rest from reference TRBV18 and TRBJ2-7): NAGVMQNPRHLVRRRGQEARLRCSPMKGHSHVYWYRQLPEEGLKFMVYLQKENIIDESGMPKERFSAEFPKEGPSILRIQQVVRGDSAAYFCASSPGQNFYEQYFGPGTRLTVT.

The chain employs TRBV11-2 and TRBJ2-3; TRBD1 might be the D (5 bases). Germline lookup yields CDR1 SGHAT and CDR2 FQNNGV. V shed 5 bases and J shed 4 bases, with 16 bases lying between them. The CDR3 runs to 15 residues. CDR3 coding DNA: TGTGCCAGCAGCCTCCCCCCAGGGTATTCAGATACGCAGTATTTT. It is translated as CASSLPPGYSDTQYF.

In this sample, this clone turned up once. The chain joins TRBV24-1 to TRBJ2-2; D uncertain. Trimming shortened V by 5 bases and J by 2 bases, and 5 bases separated the two germline ends. The CDR3 totals 13 residues. Germline CDR1 KGHDR, CDR2 SFDVKD. The CDR3 region is CATSATNTGELFF. Here the CDR3 DNA reads TGTGCCACCAGTGCTACCAACACCGGGGAGCTGTTTTTT.

The chain combines TRBV10-3 with TRBJ1-1, with D perhaps TRBD1 (5 bases). The CDR3 length is 16 residues. CDR1 ENHRY and CDR2 SYGVKD come from the germline V gene. The ends were cut back, 2 bases at V and 0 bases at J, with 13 bases in the middle. DNA for the CDR3: TGTGCCATCAGTGAGGGGGGGATGGGGATGAACACTGAAGCTTTCTTT. This codes for CAISEGGMGMNTEAFF.

V is TRBV6-5 and J is TRBJ2-5; D is perhaps TRBD1 (5 bases). Trimming pared 6 bases from V and 6 bases from J, leaving 20 bases between. CDR3 length equals 15 residues. Germline CDR1 is MNHEY and CDR2 is SVGAGI. The CDR3 DNA reads TGTGCCAGCAGCGTTGGGTTCGCCCCAGGGCAGACCCAGTACTTC. This encodes CASSVGFAPGQTQYF.

CDR3 sequence: CASSLGQANYGYTF. The CDR3 DNA follows: TGTGCCAGCAGCTTGGGACAGGCGAACTATGGCTACACCTTC. The genes are TRBV5-8 and TRBJ1-2; a possible D gene is TRBD1 (6 bases). Germline values: CDR1 SGHTS, CDR2 YDEGEE. Trimming removed 0 bases at V and 2 bases at J, with 8 bases between. The CDR3 has 14 amino acids.

V is TRBV7-2 and J is TRBJ1-3; D is ambiguous. The CDR3 loop spans 15 amino acids. Germline CDR1 and CDR2: SGHTA and FQGNSA. Trimming removed 0 bases from V and 1 base from J, with 7 bases in between. This CDR3 is CASSLAETSGNTIYF. CDR3 nucleotide sequence: TGTGCCAGCAGCTTAGCCGAGACTTCTGGAAACACCATATATTTT.